These T cell receptor beta chains were read from a single sample in a study of blood T cell repertoires in COVID-19. Profiling relied on immunoSEQ multiplex PCR, and the TCRdb table lists in-frame clones only, not all of them. The repertoire holds about 670,000 clones, with about 90% as singletons. The sequenced material came from peripheral blood. These receptor sequences come from a woman aged 18-35 years with acute or convalescent COVID-19. Both conserved end residues are part of each CDR3. The D gene is left open where the match is weak. Size values are once, few and many counts, or a class for expanded clones, and some rows have none.

len	abundance	v_gene	d_gene	j_gene	CDR3aa	CDR3nt
16	-	TRBV24-1	-	TRBJ2-3	CATSDIQGSGTDTQYF	TGTGCCACCAGTGATATTCAGGGGTCTGGGACAGATACGCAGTATTTT
15	-	TRBV5-1	TRBD1	TRBJ1-6	CASGAGGPGNSPLHF	TGCGCCAGCGGCGCAGGGGGCCCCGGGAATTCACCCCTCCACTTT
12	-	TRBV3-1/TRBV3-2	-	TRBJ1-2	CASSAGIYGYTF	TGTGCCAGCAGCGCAGGGATATACGGCTACACCTTC
15	once	TRBV3-1/TRBV3-2	-	TRBJ1-1	CASSQSGQGITEAFF	TGTGCCAGCAGCCAATCGGGGCAGGGGATCACTGAAGCTTTCTTT
18	-	TRBV9	TRBD2	TRBJ2-2	CASSASSRGGLDTGELFF	TGTGCCAGCAGCGCCAGTAGTCGCGGGGGTCTCGACACCGGGGAGCTGTTTTTT
17	-	TRBV24-1	TRBD1	TRBJ1-5	CATSDLPTGWGNQPQHF	TGTGCCACCAGTGATCTACCGACAGGGTGGGGCAATCAGCCCCAGCATTTT
14	-	TRBV6-5	TRBD2	TRBJ2-1	CASSRTSGYNEQFF	TGTGCCAGCAGTCGGACTAGCGGTTACAATGAGCAGTTCTTC
11	few	TRBV28	-	TRBJ1-2	CASSYRVGYTF	TGTGCCAGCAGTTACAGGGTTGGCTACACCTTC
14	-	TRBV30	-	TRBJ1-1	CAWNGVLRSTEAFF	TGTGCCTGGAACGGGGTCTTGAGGAGCACTGAAGCTTTCTTT
18	-	TRBV7-6	TRBD2	TRBJ2-1	CASSLGVVASGVSGEQFF	TGTGCCAGCAGCTTAGGTGTTGTAGCTAGCGGGGTATCGGGTGAGCAGTTCTTC
17	-	TRBV27	-	TRBJ2-3	CASRGKGAALITDTQYF	TGTGCCAGCAGGGGAAAAGGGGCGGCCTTAATAACAGATACGCAGTATTTT
13	-	TRBV12-5	-	TRBJ1-2	CASGPGQQYGYTF	TGTGCTAGTGGCCCTGGTCAACAGTATGGCTACACCTTC
13	-	TRBV19	-	TRBJ1-3	CACGLSSGNTIYF	TGTGCCTGCGGACTGAGCTCTGGAAACACCATATATTTT
14	-	TRBV27	TRBD1	TRBJ2-3	CASSHWDRRDTQYF	TGTGCCAGCAGCCACTGGGACAGACGGGATACGCAGTATTTT
15	once	TRBV7-2	TRBD2	TRBJ2-7	CASSLDLWGTREQYF	TGTGCCAGCAGCTTAGATCTGTGGGGGACTAGAGAGCAGTACTTC
13	-	TRBV28	-	TRBJ1-2	CASSLSDTPKRFF	TGTGCCAGCAGTCTATCGGACACTCCCAAGAGGTTCTTC
16	-	TRBV2	TRBD1	TRBJ2-1	CASSGDRVSLYNEQFF	TGTGCCAGCAGTGGGGACAGGGTATCCCTCTACAATGAGCAGTTCTTC
15	-	TRBV7-3	-	TRBJ1-1	CASSLTSQRNTEAFF	TGTGCCAGCAGCTTAACGTCCCAGCGGAACACTGAAGCTTTCTTT
14	-	TRBV4-1	-	TRBJ1-5	CASSPGPLNQPQHF	TGCGCCAGCAGCCCAGGCCCCCTCAATCAGCCCCAGCATTTT
14	-	TRBV5-1	-	TRBJ2-3	CASSRVRGTDTQYF	TGCGCCAGCAGCCGAGTCCGGGGGACAGATACGCAGTATTTT